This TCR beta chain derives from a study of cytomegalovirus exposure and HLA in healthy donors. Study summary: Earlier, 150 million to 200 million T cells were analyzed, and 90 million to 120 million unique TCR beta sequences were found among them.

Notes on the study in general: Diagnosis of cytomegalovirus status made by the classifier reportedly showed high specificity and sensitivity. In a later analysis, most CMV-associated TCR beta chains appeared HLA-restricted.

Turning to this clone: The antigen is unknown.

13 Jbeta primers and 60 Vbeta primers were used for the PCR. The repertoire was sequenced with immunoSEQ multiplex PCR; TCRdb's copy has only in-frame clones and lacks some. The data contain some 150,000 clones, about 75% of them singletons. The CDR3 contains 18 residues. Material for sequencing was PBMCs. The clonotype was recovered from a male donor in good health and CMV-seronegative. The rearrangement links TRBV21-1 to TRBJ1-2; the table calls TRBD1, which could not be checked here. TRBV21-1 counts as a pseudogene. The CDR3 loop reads CASSKALFRDKNNYGYTF. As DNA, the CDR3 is TGTGCCAGCAGCAAAGCGCTTTTCCGGGACAAGAATAACTATGGCTACACCTTC.